This TCR beta chain stems from a study of response to subunit inactivated influenza vaccine. TCRdb re-called the RT-PCR reads with MiXCR, one entry per CDR3 protein. Of hundreds of thousands of distinct CDR3 sequences in the sample, about 25% were seen once. With regard to this clonotype: Its antigen remains unknown.

Study findings and constraints: It was the authors' suggestion that each seasonal influenza vaccination recruits few new T cells.

Looked up from germline, CDR1 is DFQATT and CDR2 is SNEGSKA (reference sequence). The V segment lost 0 bases and the J segment 3 bases; nucleotides outside the gene matches: 4. The CDR3 contains 14 residues. The clonotype originates from a man aged 50 or older who received an inactivated influenza vaccine. The chain links TRBV20-1 to TRBJ2-5; 7 bases match TRBD1. Material: CD4+ T cells sorted from PBMCs, obtained about 5 days after vaccination. CDR3 sequence reads: CSARDLGTEETQYF. The CDR3 nucleotides are TGCAGTGCTAGAGATTTGGGGACAGAAGAGACCCAGTACTTC.